This T cell receptor beta chain appears in the sequencing data of a study of glioma-infiltrating T cells after dendritic cell vaccination. About the study: Samples are from glioblastoma patients in Phase I and II dendritic cell vaccine trials. Between about 2002 and 2013, patients got autologous tumor lysate-pulsed dendritic cell vaccines.

Study-level findings and limits: Patients with more pretreatment TILs had longer time to progression and survival.

Profiling relied on immunoSEQ multiplex PCR, and the TCRdb table lists in-frame clones only, not all of them. The sample consists of some 60,000 clones, around 85% of them appearing once. Time point here: after dendritic cell vaccination, including at tumor progression/relapse. All glioblastoma patients lacked an isocitrate dehydrogenase mutation. Losses at the gene ends were 4 bases for V and 6 bases for J; bases not matched to a gene: 8. Germline loops: CDR1 SEHNR, CDR2 FQNEAQ (reference sequence). This CDR3 has 14 amino acids. Regarding this clone: The antigen remains unidentified.

The chain joins TRBV7-9 to TRBJ2-7, with 8 bases fitting TRBD1. The TCR sequence derives from a human donor with glioblastoma. Material: blood, obtained after dendritic cell vaccination. The CDR3, as DNA: TGTGCCAGCAGCTCGGTGAGGACAGGGAGCGAGCAGTACTTC. Residues: CASSSVRTGSEQYF.